This TCR beta chain derives from a study of vaccination effects on CD4 cells after COVID-19. Regarding the study as a whole: Late post-vaccination samples showed marked contraction of infection- and vaccine-induced clones.

Sequencing was performed with immunoSEQ multiplex PCR; in TCRdb, only in-frame clones are kept and a portion is missing. Altogether about 22,000 clones are present, over 60% being singletons, with the ten largest covering around 28%. In the case of this clone: The antigen remains undetermined.

Peptide-pool stimulation followed by sequencing identified expanded antigen-specific CD4+ clonotypes in the ViraFEST assay. Cells that had been cultured for 10 days were the source of isolated CD4+ T cells. None of these healthy vaccinees had been infected with SARS-CoV-2 before vaccination. The material was CD4+ T cells from PBMCs cultured with HCoV-NL63 spike peptides, obtained before COVID-19 vaccination. This sequence was found in a human donor who received a COVID-19 vaccine.

The CDR3 nucleotides read TGCGCCAGCAGCCAAGAACGCAGGGCCTCTGGAAACACCATATATTTT. This sequence encodes CASSQERRASGNTIYF. The J gene is TRBJ1-3, the V gene TRBV4-1; tentatively, D is TRBD1 (5 bases). Germline CDR1 is MGHRA and CDR2 is YSYEKL. Trimming stripped 0 bases from V and 0 bases from J, with 9 bases between. This CDR3 is built from 16 residues.